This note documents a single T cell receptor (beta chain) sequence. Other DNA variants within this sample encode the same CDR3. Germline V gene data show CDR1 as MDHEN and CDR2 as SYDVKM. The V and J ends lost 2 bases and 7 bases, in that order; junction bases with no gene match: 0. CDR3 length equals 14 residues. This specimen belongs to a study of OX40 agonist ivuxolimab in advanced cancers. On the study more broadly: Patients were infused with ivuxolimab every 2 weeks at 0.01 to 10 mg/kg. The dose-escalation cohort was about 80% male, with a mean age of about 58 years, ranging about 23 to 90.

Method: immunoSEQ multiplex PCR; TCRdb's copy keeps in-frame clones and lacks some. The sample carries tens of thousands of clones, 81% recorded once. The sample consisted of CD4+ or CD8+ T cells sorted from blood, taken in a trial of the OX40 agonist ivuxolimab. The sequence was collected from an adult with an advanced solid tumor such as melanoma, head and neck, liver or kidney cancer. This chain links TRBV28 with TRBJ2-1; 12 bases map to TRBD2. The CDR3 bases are TGTGCCAGCAGTTTACTAGCGGGGGGGAATGAGCAGTTCTTC. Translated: CASSLLAGGNEQFF.